The clone carrying this T cell receptor beta chain was detected a few times. Its target is unknown. The sample is drawn from a study of T cells in Graves' hyperthyroidism and ophthalmopathy. Findings and caveats of the study: Appearing also in blood were most of the thyroid clonotypes expanded above 0.001.

Trimming left V 2 bases short and J 4 bases short, with 15 bases between. This CDR3 is built from 16 residues. CDR1 SEHNR and CDR2 FQNEAQ come from the germline V gene (reference sequence). What was amplified from RNA transcripts were TCR beta CDR3 regions. A set of HTBI primers served as the primers for a first-round RT-PCR of the TCR CDR3. TCRdb re-analysed the multiplex PCR reads in MiXCR, keeping a single row per CDR3 protein. The repertoire consists of a few hundred thousand distinct CDR3 sequences, with more than 15% occurring once and the leading ten covering around a quarter. The chain combines TRBV7-9 with TRBJ1-5, with D tentatively TRBD1 (6 bases). The origin of this receptor is a woman aged 18-29 years with Graves' hyperthyroidism that later progressed to Graves' ophthalmopathy. Input material: blood. The CDR3 DNA follows: TGTGCCAGCAGCTTACTGAAGCAGGGGAAGAATCAGCCCCAGCATTTT. Translation: CASSLLKQGKNQPQHF.